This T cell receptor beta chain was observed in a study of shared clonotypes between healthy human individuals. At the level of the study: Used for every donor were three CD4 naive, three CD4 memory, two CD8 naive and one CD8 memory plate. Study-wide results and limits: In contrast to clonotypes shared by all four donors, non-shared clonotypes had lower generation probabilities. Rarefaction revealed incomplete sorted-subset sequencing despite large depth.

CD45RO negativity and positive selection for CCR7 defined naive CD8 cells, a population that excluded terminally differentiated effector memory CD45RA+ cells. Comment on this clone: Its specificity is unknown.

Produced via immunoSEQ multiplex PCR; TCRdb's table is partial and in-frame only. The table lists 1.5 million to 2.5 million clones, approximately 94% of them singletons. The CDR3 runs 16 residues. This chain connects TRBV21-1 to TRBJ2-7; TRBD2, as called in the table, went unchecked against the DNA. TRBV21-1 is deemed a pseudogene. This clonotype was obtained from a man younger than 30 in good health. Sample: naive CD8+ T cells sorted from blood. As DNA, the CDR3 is TGTGCCAGCAGCAAAGAATACGGGACTCGACCCGAGGAGCAGTACTTC. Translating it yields CASSKEYGTRPEEQYF.